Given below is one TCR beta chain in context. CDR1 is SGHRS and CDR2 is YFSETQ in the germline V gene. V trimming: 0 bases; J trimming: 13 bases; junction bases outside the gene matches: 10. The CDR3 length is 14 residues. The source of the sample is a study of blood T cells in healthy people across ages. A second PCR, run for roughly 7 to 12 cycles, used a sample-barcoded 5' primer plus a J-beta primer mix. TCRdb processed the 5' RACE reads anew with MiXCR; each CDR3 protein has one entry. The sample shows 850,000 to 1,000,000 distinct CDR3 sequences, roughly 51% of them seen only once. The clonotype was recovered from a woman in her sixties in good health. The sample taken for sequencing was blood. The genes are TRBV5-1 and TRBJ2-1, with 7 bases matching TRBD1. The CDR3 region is CASSLAGTEETQFF. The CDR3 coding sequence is TGCGCCAGCAGCTTGGCCGGGACAGAGGAGACCCAGTTCTTC.